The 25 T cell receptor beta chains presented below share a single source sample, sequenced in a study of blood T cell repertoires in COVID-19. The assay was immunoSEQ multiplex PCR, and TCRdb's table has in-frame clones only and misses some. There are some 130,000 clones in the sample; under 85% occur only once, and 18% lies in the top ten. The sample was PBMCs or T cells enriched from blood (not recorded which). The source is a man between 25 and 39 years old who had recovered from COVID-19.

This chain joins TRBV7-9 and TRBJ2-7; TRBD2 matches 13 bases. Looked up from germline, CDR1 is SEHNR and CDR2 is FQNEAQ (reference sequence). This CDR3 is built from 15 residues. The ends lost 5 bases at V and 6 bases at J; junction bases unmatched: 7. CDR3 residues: CASSPRTSGSSEQYF. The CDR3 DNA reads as TGTGCCAGCAGCCCGCGGACTAGCGGGAGCTCCGAGCAGTACTTC.

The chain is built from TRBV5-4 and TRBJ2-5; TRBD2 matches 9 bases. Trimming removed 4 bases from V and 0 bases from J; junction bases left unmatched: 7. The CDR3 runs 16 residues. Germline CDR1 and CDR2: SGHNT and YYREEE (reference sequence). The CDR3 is CASSPNSGGYQETQYF. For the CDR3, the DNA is TGTGCCAGCAGCCCAAACAGCGGGGGGTACCAAGAGACCCAGTACTTC.

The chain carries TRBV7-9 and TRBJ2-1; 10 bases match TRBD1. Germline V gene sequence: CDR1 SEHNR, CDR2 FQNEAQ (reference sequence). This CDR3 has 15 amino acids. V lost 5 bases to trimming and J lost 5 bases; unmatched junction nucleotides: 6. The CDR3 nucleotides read TGTGCCAGCAGCCGGGGACAGGGGTTCAACAATGAGCAGTTCTTC. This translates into CASSRGQGFNNEQFF.

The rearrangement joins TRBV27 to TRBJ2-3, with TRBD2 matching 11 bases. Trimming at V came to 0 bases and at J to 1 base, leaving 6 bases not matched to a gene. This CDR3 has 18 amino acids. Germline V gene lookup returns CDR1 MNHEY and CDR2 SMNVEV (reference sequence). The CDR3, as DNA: TGTGCCAGCAGTTTATCGGGTAGCGGGGGGGCGGGCACAGATACGCAGTATTTT. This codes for CASSLSGSGGAGTDTQYF.

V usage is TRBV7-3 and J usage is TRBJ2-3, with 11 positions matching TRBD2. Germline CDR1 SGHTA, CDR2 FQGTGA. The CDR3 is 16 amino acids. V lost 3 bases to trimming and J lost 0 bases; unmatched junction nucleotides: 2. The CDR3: CASSFGTSGSTDTQYF. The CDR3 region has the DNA TGTGCCAGCAGCTTTGGGACTAGCGGTAGCACAGATACGCAGTATTTT.

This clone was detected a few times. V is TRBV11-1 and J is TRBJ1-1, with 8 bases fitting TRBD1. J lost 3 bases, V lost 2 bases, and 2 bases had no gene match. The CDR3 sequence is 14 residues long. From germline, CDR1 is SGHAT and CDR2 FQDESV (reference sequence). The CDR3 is CASSLQGAHTEAFF. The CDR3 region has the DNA TGTGCCAGCAGCTTACAGGGGGCCCACACTGAAGCTTTCTTT.

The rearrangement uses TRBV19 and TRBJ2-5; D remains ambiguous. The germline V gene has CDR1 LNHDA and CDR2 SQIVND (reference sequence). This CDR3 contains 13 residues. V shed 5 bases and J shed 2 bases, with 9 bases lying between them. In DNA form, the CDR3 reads TGTGCCAGTAGTGTACAGAAACAAGAGACCCAGTACTTC. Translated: CASSVQKQETQYF.

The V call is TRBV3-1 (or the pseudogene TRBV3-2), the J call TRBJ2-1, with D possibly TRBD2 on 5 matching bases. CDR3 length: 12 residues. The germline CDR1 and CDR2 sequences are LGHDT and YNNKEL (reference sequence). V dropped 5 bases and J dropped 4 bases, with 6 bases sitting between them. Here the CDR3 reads CASSSGYNEQFF. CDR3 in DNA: TGTGCCAGCAGCTCGGGATACAATGAGCAGTTCTTC.

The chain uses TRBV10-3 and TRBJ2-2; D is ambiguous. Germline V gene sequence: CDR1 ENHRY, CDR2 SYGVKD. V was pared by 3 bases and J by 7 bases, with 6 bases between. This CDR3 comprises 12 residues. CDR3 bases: TGTGCCATCAGTGACATGAGCGGGGAGCTGTTTTTT. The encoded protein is CAISDMSGELFF.

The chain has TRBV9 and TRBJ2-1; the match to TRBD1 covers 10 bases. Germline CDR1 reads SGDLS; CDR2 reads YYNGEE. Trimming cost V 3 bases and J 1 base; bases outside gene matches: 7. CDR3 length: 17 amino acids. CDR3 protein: CASSANAGQGSYNEQFF. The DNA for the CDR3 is TGTGCCAGCAGCGCGAATGCGGGACAGGGGTCCTACAATGAGCAGTTCTTC.

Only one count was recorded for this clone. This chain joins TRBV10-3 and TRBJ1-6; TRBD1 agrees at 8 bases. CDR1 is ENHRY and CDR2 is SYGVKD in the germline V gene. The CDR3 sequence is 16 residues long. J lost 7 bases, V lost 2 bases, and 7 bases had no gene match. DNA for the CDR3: TGTGCCATCAGTGAGGAGACAGGGGTAGTAAATTCACCCCTCCACTTT. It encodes CAISEETGVVNSPLHF.

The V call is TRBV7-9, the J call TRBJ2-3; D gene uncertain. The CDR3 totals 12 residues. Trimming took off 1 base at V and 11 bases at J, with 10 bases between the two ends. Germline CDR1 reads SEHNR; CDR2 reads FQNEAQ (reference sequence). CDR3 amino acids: CASSLEQTKQYF. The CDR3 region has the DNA TGTGCCAGCAGCTTAGAACAGACAAAGCAGTATTTT.

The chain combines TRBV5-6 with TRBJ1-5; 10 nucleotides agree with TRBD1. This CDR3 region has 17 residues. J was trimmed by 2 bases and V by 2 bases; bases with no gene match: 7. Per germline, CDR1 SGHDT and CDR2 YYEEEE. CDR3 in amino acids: CASSFMGTGAGNQPQHF. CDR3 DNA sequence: TGTGCCAGCAGCTTCATGGGGACAGGGGCTGGCAATCAGCCCCAGCATTTT.

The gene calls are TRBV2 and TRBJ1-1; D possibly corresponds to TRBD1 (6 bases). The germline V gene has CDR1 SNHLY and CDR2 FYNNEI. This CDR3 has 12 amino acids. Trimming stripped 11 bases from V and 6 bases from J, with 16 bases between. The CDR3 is CAGYTGSAEAFF. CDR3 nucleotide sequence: TGTGCCGGGTACACAGGGTCGGCTGAAGCTTTCTTT.

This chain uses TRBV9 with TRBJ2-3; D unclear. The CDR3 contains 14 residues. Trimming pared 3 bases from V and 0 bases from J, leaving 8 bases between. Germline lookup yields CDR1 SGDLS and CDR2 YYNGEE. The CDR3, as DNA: TGTGCCAGCAGCGGAGACATAAGCACAGATACGCAGTATTTT. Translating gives CASSGDISTDTQYF.

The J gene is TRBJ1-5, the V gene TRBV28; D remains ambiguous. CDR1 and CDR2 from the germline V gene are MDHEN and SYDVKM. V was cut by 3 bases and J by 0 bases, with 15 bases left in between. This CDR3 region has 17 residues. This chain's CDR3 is CASSFRGGLYSNQPQHF. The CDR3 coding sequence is TGTGCCAGCAGTTTTCGGGGAGGCCTCTATAGCAATCAGCCCCAGCATTTT.

The CDR3 region is CAWSRDSWDTEAFF. CDR3 bases: TGTGCCTGGAGCCGGGACAGCTGGGACACTGAAGCTTTCTTT. The V gene is TRBV30, the J gene TRBJ1-1, with 7 bases identical to TRBD1. Trimming at V came to 3 bases and at J to 3 bases, leaving 7 bases not matched to a gene. The length of the CDR3 is 14 residues. Germline V gene data show CDR1 as GTSNPN and CDR2 as SVGIG (reference sequence).

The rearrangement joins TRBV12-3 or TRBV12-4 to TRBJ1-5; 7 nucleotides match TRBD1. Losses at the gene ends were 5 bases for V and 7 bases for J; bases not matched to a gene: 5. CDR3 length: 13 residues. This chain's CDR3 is CASSPDREQPQHF. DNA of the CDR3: TGTGCCAGCAGTCCCGACAGGGAACAGCCCCAGCATTTT.

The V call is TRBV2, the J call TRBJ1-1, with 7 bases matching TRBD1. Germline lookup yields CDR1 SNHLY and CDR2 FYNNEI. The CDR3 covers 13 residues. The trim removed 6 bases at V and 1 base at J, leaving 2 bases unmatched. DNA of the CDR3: TGTGCCAGCAGGGGACAGTCGAACACTGAAGCTTTCTTT. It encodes CASRGQSNTEAFF. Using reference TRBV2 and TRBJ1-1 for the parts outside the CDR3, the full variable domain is EPEVTQTPSHQVTQMGQEVILRCVPISNHLYFYWYRQILGQKVEFLVSFYNNEISEKSEIFDDQFSVERPDGSNFTLKIRSTKLEDSAMYFCASRGQSNTEAFFGQGTRLTVV.

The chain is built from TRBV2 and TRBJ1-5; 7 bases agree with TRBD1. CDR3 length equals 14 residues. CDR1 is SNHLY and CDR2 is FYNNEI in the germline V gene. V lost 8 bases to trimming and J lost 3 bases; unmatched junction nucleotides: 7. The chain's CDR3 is CASGRDSTNQPQHF. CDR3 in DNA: TGTGCCAGCGGCCGGGACAGCACCAATCAGCCCCAGCATTTT.

The DNA of the CDR3 is TGTGCCAGCAGCTTGTACTATTCACCCCTCCACTTT. Its protein product is CASSLYYSPLHF. The rearrangement uses TRBV5-4 and TRBJ1-6; D remains ambiguous. Deletions cut 1 base from V and 8 bases from J, with 4 bases between. The CDR3 is made up of 12 amino acids. Per germline, CDR1 SGHNT and CDR2 YYREEE (reference sequence).

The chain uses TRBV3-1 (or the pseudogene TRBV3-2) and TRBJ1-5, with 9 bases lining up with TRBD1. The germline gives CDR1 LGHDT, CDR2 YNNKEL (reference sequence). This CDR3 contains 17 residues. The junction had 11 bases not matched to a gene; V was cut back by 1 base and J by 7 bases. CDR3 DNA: TGTGCCAGCAGCCAAGGTGCTCCGGGACAGGGAGGACAGCCCCAGCATTTT. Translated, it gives CASSQGAPGQGGQPQHF.

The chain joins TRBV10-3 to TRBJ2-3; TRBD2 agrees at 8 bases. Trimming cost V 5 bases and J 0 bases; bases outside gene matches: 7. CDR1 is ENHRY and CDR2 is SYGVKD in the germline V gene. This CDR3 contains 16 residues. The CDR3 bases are TGTGCCATCAGTTTGACCGGGACTAGTAGCACAGATACGCAGTATTTT. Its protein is CAISLTGTSSTDTQYF.

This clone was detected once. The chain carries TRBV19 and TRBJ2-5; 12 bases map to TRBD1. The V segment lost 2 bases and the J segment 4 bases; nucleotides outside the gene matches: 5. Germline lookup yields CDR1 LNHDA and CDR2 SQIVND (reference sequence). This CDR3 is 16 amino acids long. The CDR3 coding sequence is TGTGCCAGTAGTATACAGGGACAGGGGGCAGGAGAGACCCAGTACTTC. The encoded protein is CASSIQGQGAGETQYF.

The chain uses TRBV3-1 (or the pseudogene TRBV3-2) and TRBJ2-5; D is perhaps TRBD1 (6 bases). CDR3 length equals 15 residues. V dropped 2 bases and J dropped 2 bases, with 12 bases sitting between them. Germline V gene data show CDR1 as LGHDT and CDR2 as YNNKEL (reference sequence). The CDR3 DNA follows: TGTGCCAGCAGCCAACAAGGACAGTTTCAAGAGACCCAGTACTTC. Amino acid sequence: CASSQQGQFQETQYF.